The rows below give T cell receptor beta chains drawn from one sample of a study of long-term antiretroviral therapy in people with HIV. Repertoires were generated with immunoSEQ multiplex PCR, while TCRdb's copy carries only in-frame clones and drops some. The data show about 24,000 clones, with around 86% seen just once and roughly a quarter held by the top ten. Sequenced material: unsorted PBMCs, taken 0.4 years after starting antiretroviral therapy. These receptors were obtained from a man in his fifties or sixties with HIV. CDR3s include the opening cysteine and the closing phenylalanine or tryptophan. The order of the fields is D gene, J gene, V gene, clone size, CDR3 protein, CDR3 DNA. The D gene is left open where the match is weak. Clone size is given for some rows only: seen once, a few or many times, or a class if the clone is expanded.

. | TRBJ1-1 | TRBV28 | . | CASSLGREGNTEAFF | TGTGCCAGCAGTTTAGGGAGGGAGGGGAACACTGAAGCTTTCTTT
. | TRBJ1-2 | TRBV4-3 | once | CASSQDAGGAYGYTF | TGCGCCAGCAGCCAAGACGCCGGCGGGGCCTATGGCTACACCTTC
TRBD1 | TRBJ2-2 | TRBV5-1 | . | CASSLGDRTGPVGELFF | TGCGCCAGCAGCCTGGGGGACAGGACAGGTCCTGTCGGGGAGCTGTTTTTT
. | TRBJ1-5 | TRBV6-1 | . | CASARTVSNQPQHF | TGTGCCAGCGCCCGGACAGTTAGCAATCAGCCCCAGCATTTT
TRBD1 | TRBJ1-2 | TRBV14 | few | CASSQAGTGGGYGYTF | TGTGCCAGCAGCCAAGCCGGGACAGGGGGCGGGTATGGCTACACCTTC
. | TRBJ2-7 | TRBV5-5 | . | CASSQMGAYEQYF | TGTGCCAGCAGCCAGATGGGGGCTTACGAGCAGTACTTC
TRBD1 | TRBJ2-2 | TRBV19 | once | CASSIAVTGGTGELFF | TGTGCCAGTAGTATAGCAGTAACAGGGGGCACCGGGGAGCTGTTTTTT
. | TRBJ2-7 | TRBV7-9 | . | CASSPEQGHLGDEQYF | TGTGCCAGCAGCCCCGAGCAGGGACACCTGGGTGACGAGCAGTACTTC
TRBD1 | TRBJ1-4 | TRBV29-1 | . | CSVEEQGAYEKLFF | TGCAGCGTTGAAGAACAGGGGGCGTACGAAAAACTGTTTTTT
. | TRBJ2-3 | TRBV5-1 | . | CASSLGGGTDTQYF | TGCGCCAGCAGCTTGGGGGGGGGCACAGATACGCAGTATTTT
. | TRBJ1-4 | TRBV5-1 | . | CASSLAKANEKLFF | TGCGCCAGCAGCTTGGCGAAAGCTAATGAAAAACTGTTTTTT
. | TRBJ1-4 | TRBV11-2 | few | CASSDGYRVEKLFF | TGTGCCAGCAGCGACGGATACAGGGTCGAAAAACTGTTTTTT
. | TRBJ2-1 | TRBV9 | . | CASSSLGRVTYNEQFF | TGTGCCAGCAGCTCCCTAGGCAGGGTAACCTACAATGAGCAGTTCTTC
. | TRBJ1-1 | TRBV9 | . | CASSAVGGIGTEAFF | TGTGCCAGCAGCGCCGTGGGGGGGATTGGCACTGAAGCTTTCTTT
TRBD1 | TRBJ2-2 | TRBV4-3 | few | CASSQEGQGLDTGELFF | TGCGCCAGCAGCCAAGAGGGACAGGGGTTGGACACCGGGGAGCTGTTTTTT
. | TRBJ1-2 | TRBV6-1 | . | CASSESGGRLGGYTF | TGTGCCAGCAGTGAATCGGGGGGGCGCTTAGGCGGCTACACCTTC
. | TRBJ1-3 | TRBV7-6 | . | CASSQTAKPSGNTIYF | TGTGCCAGCAGCCAGACAGCAAAACCCTCTGGAAACACCATATATTTT
. | TRBJ1-2 | TRBV23-1 | . | CASSHRAGYGYTF | TGCGCCAGCAGTCATAGGGCAGGCTATGGCTACACCTTC
. | TRBJ1-1 | TRBV27 | . | CASSLDFQGRTEAFF | TGTGCCAGCAGTTTAGATTTTCAGGGCCGGACTGAAGCTTTCTTT
. | TRBJ1-6 | TRBV5-6 | few | CASSLGTPTNSPLHF | TGTGCCAGCAGCTTGGGTACACCAACTAATTCACCCCTCCACTTT
. | TRBJ1-4 | TRBV4-2 | . | CASSEKQGIEQEKLFF | TGTGCCAGCAGCGAAAAACAGGGTATAGAGCAGGAAAAACTGTTTTTT
. | TRBJ2-1 | TRBV5-6 | . | CASSYPLRRGLTRYQFF | TGTGCCAGCAGCTACCCCTTGAGGAGGGGACTCACTAGATACCAGTTCTTC
TRBD2 | TRBJ2-3 | TRBV27 | . | CASSLRGDRTDTQYF | TGTGCCAGCAGTTTACGGGGGGATCGCACAGATACGCAGTATTTT
TRBD1 | TRBJ1-4 | TRBV7-8 | . | CASSPTDRHEKLFF | TGTGCCAGCAGCCCGACGGACAGGCATGAAAAACTGTTTTTT